This TCR beta chain was sequenced during a study of Ad26.COV2.S vaccination and SARS-CoV-2 variants. As for the study in general: Enrolled in COV1001, the donor was in the Ad26.COV2.S trial arm, which received the vaccine.

Treatment reported: some 20 received Ad26.COV2.S at low or high dose, single or two shots; roughly five received placebo; per-sample allocation not given. Collection of samples fell on day 63 after the first vaccine or placebo injection. This adult donor, from Boston, was 18-55 years old. TCRdb's table, derived via immunoSEQ multiplex PCR, lists solely in-frame clones and lacks some. The repertoire holds around 420,000 clones, 88% seen once, with 3.6% in the top ten. The TCR was taken from a person between 18 and 60 years old who received the Ad26.COV2.S COVID-19 vaccine or a placebo. The input for sequencing was peripheral blood, taken in a trial of Ad26.COV2.S vaccine versus placebo.

The CDR3 DNA is TGCGCCAGCAGCTTGGAGGGTGTGCATCAGCCCCAGCATTTT. Encoded protein: CASSLEGVHQPQHF. J is TRBJ1-5 and V is TRBV5-1; D unclear. In germline, CDR1 is SGHRS, CDR2 YFSETQ. The CDR3 sequence is 14 residues long. Deletions cut 0 bases from V and 5 bases from J, with 9 bases between.